The 24 T cell receptor beta chains below all came from one sample that was sequenced in a study of beta chain features in type 1 diabetes. Study results and caveats: Type 1 diabetes patients showed a moderate but significant shortening of TCRB CDR3s in all four CD4+ subsets.

Antigens of these TCRs are unknown. cDNA synthesis used the whole RNA isolate, giving expressed TCRB sequences. Sequencing was performed with immunoSEQ multiplex PCR; in TCRdb, only in-frame clones are kept and a portion is missing. The sample carries more than 250,000 clones, about 15% recorded once. The sequenced sample consisted of naive CD4+ T cells from blood. These TCRs come from a man aged 18 to 30 with type 1 diabetes.

This sequence joins TRBV6-5 and TRBJ2-1, with 11 nucleotides matching TRBD2. The ends lost 10 bases at V and 7 bases at J; junction bases unmatched: 6. The CDR3 has 13 amino acids. The germline V gene has CDR1 MNHEY and CDR2 SVGAGI. DNA for the CDR3: TGTGCCACTAGCGGGGGGTCGACGAATGAGCAGTTCTTC. The encoded protein is CATSGGSTNEQFF.

A few counts support this clone. The chain is built from TRBV15 and TRBJ1-2, with D maybe TRBD1 (5 bases). This CDR3 is built from 17 residues. Trimming removed 0 bases at V and 4 bases at J, with 18 bases between. CDR1 and CDR2 from the germline V gene are LNHNV and YYDKDF (reference sequence). The CDR3 sequence: CATSRDRGRARSYGYTF. DNA of the CDR3: TGTGCCACCAGCAGAGATCGGGGGAGGGCGAGGAGCTATGGCTACACCTTC.

V usage is TRBV7-2 and J usage is TRBJ2-3; D not resolved. Per the germline V gene, CDR1 is SGHTA and CDR2 is FQGNSA. The CDR3 extends over 14 amino acids. Trimming pared 0 bases from V and 8 bases from J, leaving 12 bases between. CDR3 bases: TGTGCCAGCAGCTTAGCGCGCCAGGATGGTACGCAGTATTTT. Translating gives CASSLARQDGTQYF.

The sample holds a few counts of this clone. V usage is TRBV5-1 and J usage is TRBJ2-3, with a weak D call TRBD2 (6 bases). The CDR3 contains 17 residues. V was shortened by 0 bases and J by 5 bases, with 19 bases between the two germline ends. Germline-derived CDR1 and CDR2 are SGHRS and YFSETQ. The DNA for the CDR3 is TGCGCCAGCAGCTTGGCCAAGACTAGTCTCGATGGAGATACGCAGTATTTT. This gives the protein CASSLAKTSLDGDTQYF.

This chain joins TRBV5-6 and TRBJ2-5, with 7 bases that match TRBD1. The CDR3 sequence is 15 residues long. Looked up from germline, CDR1 is SGHDT and CDR2 is YYEEEE. The V gene end was trimmed by 1 base and the J gene end by 5 bases; junction bases not matched to a gene: 8. The DNA for the CDR3 is TGTGCCAGCAGCTTGCGACAGGGTAGGGGGGAGACCCAGTACTTC. It specifies CASSLRQGRGETQYF.

This clone has a handful of counts. V usage is TRBV5-4 and J usage is TRBJ1-2, with D uncertain. The germline CDR1 and CDR2 sequences are SGHNT and YYREEE (reference sequence). The CDR3 loop spans 14 amino acids. V lost 0 bases and J lost 5, with 11 bases in between. CDR3 protein: CASSLDGVPYGYTF. The CDR3 nucleotides are TGTGCCAGCAGCTTGGACGGTGTGCCTTATGGCTACACCTTC.

This rearrangement joins TRBV30 to TRBJ1-2, with D tentatively TRBD1 (6 bases). V was clipped by 0 bases and J by 0 bases, with 20 bases between them. This CDR3 comprises 18 residues. Germline V gene lookup returns CDR1 GTSNPN and CDR2 SVGIG (reference sequence). The DNA of the CDR3 is TGTGCCTGGAGTGTAATGGGCAGGGGAAATATCGCTAACTATGGCTACACCTTC. Translation: CAWSVMGRGNIANYGYTF.

This clone was counted a few times. The CDR3 coding sequence is TGTGCCAGCAGCTTAGGGACAGGATTGGGATATGGCTACACCTTC. Protein product: CASSLGTGLGYGYTF. The chain has TRBV7-2 and TRBJ1-2; 7 positions agree with TRBD1. CDR1 SGHTA and CDR2 FQGNSA come from the germline V gene. J lost 5 bases, V lost 1 base, and 7 bases had no gene match. The CDR3 consists of 15 residues.

This clone was observed a few times. The chain is built from TRBV18 and TRBJ2-7; a weak D match, TRBD2 (6 bases). Germline V CDR1 and CDR2: KGHSH, LQKENI. The CDR3 runs 14 residues. Trimming pared 3 bases from V and 2 bases from J, leaving 11 bases between. The DNA for the CDR3 is TGTGCCAGCTCACCTCCGGGACTCCCCTACGAGCAGTACTTC. Translating gives CASSPPGLPYEQYF.

This sequence joins TRBV29-1 and TRBJ2-1; TRBD2 might be the D (6 bases). Germline lookup yields CDR1 SQVTM and CDR2 ANQGSEA. There are 15 residues in the CDR3. The germline V and J ends were trimmed by 4 bases and 6 bases, with 19 bases remaining between them. The CDR3 DNA follows: TGCAGCGTTGCATTAAGACTAGTCCAAATCAATGAGCAGTTCTTC. Translation gives CSVALRLVQINEQFF.

This clone was detected a few times. The chain carries TRBV29-1 and TRBJ1-1; 7 nucleotides agree with TRBD1. CDR3 size: 13 residues. Germline values: CDR1 SQVTM, CDR2 ANQGSEA. V lost 4 bases to trimming and J lost 1 base; unmatched junction nucleotides: 3. The CDR3, as DNA: TGCAGCGTTGCCGGGACAGCGAACACTGAAGCTTTCTTT. Amino acid sequence: CSVAGTANTEAFF.

This rearrangement joins TRBV18 to TRBJ2-5; no definite D call. Germline V gene sequence: CDR1 KGHSH, CDR2 LQKENI. The V and J ends lost 3 bases and 0 bases respectively, with 5 bases between them. CDR3 size: 13 residues. The DNA of the CDR3 is TGTGCCAGCTCACCTCAATACCAAGAGACCCAGTACTTC. As protein: CASSPQYQETQYF.

The V call is TRBV18, the J call TRBJ2-3; D is possibly TRBD2 (5 bases). The CDR3 spans 13 residues. V was cut by 6 bases and J by 6 bases, with 13 bases left in between. Germline V gives CDR1 KGHSH, CDR2 LQKENI. The CDR3 protein is CASSRPGSDTQYF. The CDR3 coding sequence is TGTGCCAGCTCCCGGCCGGGGTCGGATACGCAGTATTTT.

This clone was seen more than once but under ten times. This chain joins TRBV29-1 and TRBJ2-2; 8 bases map to TRBD1. CDR1 is SQVTM, CDR2 ANQGSEA, per germline. CDR3 length: 16 residues. J was trimmed by 6 bases and V by 4 bases; bases with no gene match: 13. The CDR3 here is CSVALNGQGKAGELFF. CDR3 DNA: TGCAGCGTTGCCCTCAACGGACAGGGAAAAGCCGGGGAGCTGTTTTTT.

The chain recombines TRBV30 with TRBJ2-1; 7 bases line up with TRBD2. The germline CDR1 and CDR2 sequences are GTSNPN and SVGIG (reference sequence). Unmatched junction bases numbered 10, after V lost 4 bases and J lost 4 bases. This CDR3 region has 15 residues. CDR3 sequence (DNA): TGTGCCTGGACTATAGGCGGGAGAAGATACAATGAGCAGTTCTTC. Amino acid sequence: CAWTIGGRRYNEQFF. The complete variable domain, with remaining parts taken from reference TRBV30 and TRBJ2-1, reads SQTIHQWPATLVQPVGSPLSLECTVEGTSNPNLYWYRQAAGRGLQLLFYSVGIGQISSEVPQNLSASRPQDRQFILSSKKLLLSDSGFYLCAWTIGGRRYNEQFFGPGTRLTVL.

In this sample, this clone turned up a few times. The chain uses TRBV28 and TRBJ2-5; maybe TRBD2 (5 bases). The V end lost 6 bases, the J end lost 5 bases, and 16 bases lay between the germline ends. The CDR3 spans 14 residues. CDR1 MDHEN and CDR2 SYDVKM come from the germline V gene. The CDR3 reads CASSSLAPGETQYF. CDR3 bases: TGTGCCAGCAGCTCTTTGGCCCCGGGGGAGACCCAGTACTTC.

The rearrangement joins TRBV11-2 to TRBJ2-2; D not certain. In germline, CDR1 is SGHAT, CDR2 FQNNGV. This CDR3 has 13 residues. V shed 1 base and J shed 6 bases, with 6 bases lying between them. The CDR3 DNA is TGTGCCAGCAGCTTAGGTAGAGCCGGGGAGCTGTTTTTT. As protein: CASSLGRAGELFF.

This clone was found a few times. The J gene is TRBJ1-2, the V gene TRBV7-2; no clear D. Germline V gives CDR1 SGHTA, CDR2 FQGNSA. This CDR3 region has 14 residues. V was trimmed by 7 bases and J by 3 bases, leaving 15 bases between them. The CDR3 loop reads CASTVGRRDYGYTF. DNA of the CDR3: TGTGCCAGCACCGTGGGCAGGCGGGACTATGGCTACACCTTC.

The chain links TRBV19 to TRBJ2-3, with D possibly TRBD2 on 6 matching bases. In germline, CDR1 is LNHDA, CDR2 SQIVND (reference sequence). V was pared by 5 bases and J by 8 bases, with 14 bases between. The CDR3 contains 13 residues. CDR3 residues: CASSESGRATQYF. The DNA of the CDR3 is TGTGCCAGTAGTGAAAGCGGGCGCGCTACGCAGTATTTT. The full variable domain, rest sourced from reference TRBV19 and TRBJ2-3, is DGGITQSPKYLFRKEGQNVTLSCEQNLNHDAMYWYRQDPGQGLRLIYYSQIVNDFQKGDIAEGYSVSREKKESFPLTVTSAQKNPTAFYLCASSESGRATQYFGPGTRLTVL.

This clone appeared a few times. The chain joins TRBV11-2 to TRBJ2-7, with a possible D match to TRBD1 (5 bases). The CDR3 consists of 13 residues. Trimming took 0 bases from V and 6 from J, leaving 9 bases between them. CDR1 is SGHAT, CDR2 FQNNGV, per germline. CDR3 protein: CASSLEARGEQYF. The CDR3 nucleotides read TGTGCCAGCAGCTTAGAAGCTAGGGGCGAGCAGTACTTC.

V and J are TRBV7-9 and TRBJ1-1; D gene unclear. Germline V gene data show CDR1 as SEHNR and CDR2 as FQNEAQ (reference sequence). Trimming cost V 8 bases and J 5 bases, with 15 bases left between them. The CDR3 spans 13 residues. In nucleotides, the CDR3 is TGTGCCAGCCACCTCGTCGGAGTTACTGAAGCTTTCTTT. Its translation: CASHLVGVTEAFF.

Concerning this clone: This sample also contains other DNA sequences that code for the same CDR3. The J gene is TRBJ2-2, the V gene TRBV18; D call uncertain. The V gene's germline CDR1 is KGHSH and CDR2 LQKENI. The CDR3 length is 13 residues. V dropped 1 base and J dropped 4 bases, with 4 bases sitting between them. As DNA, the CDR3 is TGTGCCAGCTCACCACGGAGCACCGGGGAGCTGTTTTTT. It is translated as CASSPRSTGELFF.

The genes are TRBV7-8 and TRBJ2-7, with 8 positions matching TRBD1. The germline V gene encodes CDR1 SGHVS and CDR2 FQNEAQ. The ends lost 3 bases at V and 0 bases at J; junction bases unmatched: 4. This CDR3 has 15 residues. Here the CDR3 reads CASSLQGQASYEQYF. The CDR3 DNA follows: TGTGCCAGCAGCTTGCAGGGACAGGCCTCCTACGAGCAGTACTTC.

This rearrangement joins TRBV10-3 to TRBJ2-7; 9 bases are shared with TRBD2. CDR1 ENHRY and CDR2 SYGVKD come from the germline V gene. This CDR3 contains 13 residues. Trimming cost V 10 bases and J 2 bases; bases outside gene matches: 6. In DNA, the CDR3 is TGTGCCACCCTAGCGGGAAACACCTACGAGCAGTACTTC. Its protein product is CATLAGNTYEQYF.